This TCR beta chain originates from a study of early T cells in non-severe SARS-CoV-2 infection. Study-wide context: Chains were not paired, and sequencing was done on bulk RNA from unsorted whole blood.

This clonotype was found many times. Its antigen remains unknown. In the library, individual cDNA molecules carried attached unique molecular identifiers. TCRdb processed the 5' RACE reads anew with MiXCR; each CDR3 protein has one entry. This table holds about 50,000 distinct CDR3 sequences, 9.4% found once. Study conclusions and caveats: VDJdb matching, biased toward anti-spike CD8 responses, missed private and CD4 specificities.

The CDR3 is 15 amino acids. Germline V CDR1 and CDR2: SQVTM, ANQGSEA. The J segment lost 12 bases and the V segment lost 5 bases, leaving 19 bases of the junction unmatched. Sequenced material: whole blood, taken at baseline. This chain connects TRBV29-1 to TRBJ2-1; TRBD1 matches at 7 bases. The TCR originated in an adult who was a healthcare worker with PCR-confirmed SARS-CoV-2 infection or an uninfected control (not recorded which). DNA for the CDR3: TGCAGCGTTAAGTTTGCCGGGGAACAGGGGTGGGTGCAGTTCTTC. Residues: CSVKFAGEQGWVQFF.